The 24 T cell receptor beta chains below all came from one sample that was sequenced in a study of T cell responses to AZD1222 COVID-19 vaccine (dated by TCRdb to the early 2020s). The library was produced with the immunoSEQ multiplex PCR assay. In its TCRdb copy, this immuneACCESS table keeps in-frame sequences only and misses some clones. Where compared with another copy, unresolved V genes explain less than half of these, and the others have no known cause. The sample has some 150,000 clones on record, 94% of them singletons. The ten largest clones capture roughly 1.3% of the sample. Read against the paper, the sample's time point label means: baseline before first vaccination. Sequencing used peripheral blood, obtained on day 0 of AZD1222 vaccination. The receptors were gathered from an adult in good health.

The chain employs TRBV5-1 and TRBJ1-5; D uncertain. Germline loops: CDR1 SGHRS, CDR2 YFSETQ. V was pared by 1 base and J by 5 bases, with 7 bases between. The CDR3 covers 13 residues. CDR3 DNA sequence: TGCGCCAGCAGCTTGACGGCTGATCAGCCCCAGCATTTT. This translates into CASSLTADQPQHF.

The J gene is TRBJ2-1, the V gene TRBV4-1, with 7 bases identical to TRBD1. From germline, CDR1 is MGHRA and CDR2 YSYEKL. The CDR3 loop spans 15 amino acids. Trimming took 2 bases from V and 0 from J; bases not matched to a gene: 1. CDR3 sequence (DNA): TGCGCCAGCAGCCAACGGGACAGCTCCTACAATGAGCAGTTCTTC. This codes for CASSQRDSSYNEQFF.

The chain employs TRBV9 and TRBJ2-5; 8 bases fit TRBD2. Per the germline V gene, CDR1 is SGDLS and CDR2 is YYNGEE. This CDR3 region has 15 residues. V shed 4 bases and J 2 bases; nucleotides not matched to a gene: 7. The CDR3 region is CASSWGLEGQETQYF. The CDR3 DNA is TGTGCCAGCAGCTGGGGACTAGAAGGACAAGAGACCCAGTACTTC.

The CDR3 is CASSHPPDTQPGAQYF. Here the CDR3 DNA reads TGTGCCAGCAGTCACCCCCCCGACACTCAACCCGGGGCGCAGTATTTT. The rearrangement joins TRBV28 to TRBJ2-3; D is perhaps TRBD2 (5 bases). The CDR3 consists of 16 residues. The V gene lost 5 bases and the J gene lost 10 bases, with 25 bases spanning the gap. Germline V gene data show CDR1 as MDHEN and CDR2 as SYDVKM.

The chain combines TRBV19 with TRBJ1-1, with D possibly TRBD1 on 5 matching bases. The germline V gene encodes CDR1 LNHDA and CDR2 SQIVND (reference sequence). With 5 bases removed from V and 1 base from J, the gap between germline ends came to 14 bases. The CDR3 runs to 15 residues. As DNA, the CDR3 is TGTGCCAGTAGTGTCCAGGGACTCCCGAACACTGAAGCTTTCTTT. Its protein product is CASSVQGLPNTEAFF.

This clone was recorded only once. This chain joins TRBV9 and TRBJ2-5; D is perhaps TRBD1 (5 bases). The CDR3 length is 16 residues. Germline V gene sequence: CDR1 SGDLS, CDR2 YYNGEE. V was pared by 0 bases and J by 3 bases, with 15 bases between. The CDR3 nucleotides read TGTGCCAGCAGCGTAGTCCCCTTAGGGGAAAAAGAGACCCAGTACTTC. Encoded protein: CASSVVPLGEKETQYF.

The chain links TRBV5-1 to TRBJ2-1; TRBD1 aligns across 10 bases. Trimming at V came to 0 bases and at J to 9 bases, leaving 9 bases not matched to a gene. Germline-derived CDR1 and CDR2 are SGHRS and YFSETQ. This CDR3 is built from 16 residues. CDR3 in amino acids: CASSLGGTGVKSEQFF. CDR3 sequence (DNA): TGCGCCAGCAGCTTGGGTGGGACAGGGGTAAAGAGTGAGCAGTTCTTC.

This clone was found once. This chain uses TRBV18 with TRBJ2-5; D possibly corresponds to TRBD1 (5 bases). The CDR3 totals 14 residues. CDR1 is KGHSH and CDR2 is LQKENI in the germline V gene. Deletions cut 1 base from V and 1 base from J, with 7 bases between. The CDR3 coding sequence is TGTGCCAGCTCACCACAGGGGTCCCAAGAGACCCAGTACTTC. This gives the protein CASSPQGSQETQYF. Combining the CDR3 with reference TRBV18 and TRBJ2-5 gives the whole variable domain NAGVMQNPRHLVRRRGQEARLRCSPMKGHSHVYWYRQLPEEGLKFMVYLQKENIIDESGMPKERFSAEFPKEGPSILRIQQVVRGDSAAYFCASSPQGSQETQYFGPGTRLLVL.

This rearrangement joins TRBV18 to TRBJ1-5; TRBD1 might be the D (6 bases). V was cut by 6 bases and J by 0 bases, with 12 bases left in between. The CDR3 runs 15 residues. CDR1 and CDR2 from the germline V gene are KGHSH and LQKENI. The CDR3 sequence is CASSQTGYSNQPQHF. The CDR3, as DNA: TGTGCCAGCTCCCAAACAGGGTATAGCAATCAGCCCCAGCATTTT.

The V and J genes are TRBV5-5 and TRBJ1-2; 9 positions agree with TRBD1. The CDR3 is made up of 13 amino acids. The V and J ends lost 6 bases and 8 bases, in that order; junction bases with no gene match: 8. Germline V gives CDR1 SGHKS, CDR2 YYEKEE (reference sequence). The DNA of the CDR3 is TGTGCCAGCAACCCGGGACAGGGTTACGGCTACACCTTC. Its translation is CASNPGQGYGYTF. Full variable domain (outside the CDR3, taken from reference TRBV5-5 and TRBJ1-2): DAGVTQSPTHLIKTRGQQVTLRCSPISGHKSVSWYQQVLGQGPQFIFQYYEKEERGRGNFPDRFSARQFPNYSSELNVNALLLGDSALYLCASNPGQGYGYTFGSGTRLTVV.

This chain connects TRBV4-2 to TRBJ1-2, with D possibly matching TRBD1 (6 bases). This CDR3 has 14 amino acids. V was shortened by 0 bases and J by 4 bases, with 9 bases between the two germline ends. CDR1 is LGHNA and CDR2 is YNFKEQ in the germline V gene. CDR3 coding DNA: TGTGCCAGCAGCCAAGATCAGGGGCCCTATGGCTACACCTTC. This translates into CASSQDQGPYGYTF.

The rearrangement links TRBV20-1 to TRBJ1-2; D possibly corresponds to TRBD1 (5 bases). V was trimmed by 0 bases and J by 8 bases, leaving 7 bases between them. Germline CDR1 is DFQATT and CDR2 is SNEGSKA (reference sequence). This CDR3 is 11 amino acids long. The CDR3 is CSARDQGGYTF. The CDR3, as DNA: TGCAGTGCTAGAGATCAGGGAGGCTACACCTTC.

The chain is built from TRBV7-2 and TRBJ2-1; D is undetermined. The V end was cut by 5 bases, the J end by 6 bases, with 14 bases between. The CDR3 sequence is 14 residues long. Germline-derived CDR1 and CDR2 are SGHTA and FQGNSA. The CDR3 DNA sequence: TGTGCCAGCAGCGGCAGGAGCCCAGTCAATGAGCAGTTCTTC. Translation gives CASSGRSPVNEQFF.

This sequence joins TRBV6-2 or TRBV6-3 and TRBJ1-3, with D possibly TRBD1 on 5 matching bases. V shed 6 bases and J shed 4 bases, with 13 bases lying between them. Per germline, CDR1 MNHEY and CDR2 SVGEGT. The CDR3 runs to 14 residues. CDR3 residues: CASSEGQGGNTIYF. Here the CDR3 DNA reads TGTGCCAGCAGCGAGGGGCAGGGCGGAAACACCATATATTTT.

V is TRBV7-2 and J is TRBJ2-2, with 11 nucleotides matching TRBD1. This CDR3 region has 14 residues. Germline CDR1 is SGHTA and CDR2 is FQGNSA. V lost 8 bases and J lost 5; bases outside the gene matches: 4. The CDR3 region is CASGQGAETGELFF. The CDR3 DNA sequence: TGTGCCAGCGGACAGGGGGCAGAGACCGGGGAGCTGTTTTTT.

The J gene is TRBJ1-5, the V gene TRBV12-3 or TRBV12-4; no firm D call. The CDR3 is 13 amino acids. V lost 5 bases, J lost 6 bases, and 11 bases lay in between. CDR3 loop: CASSQYYGQPQHF. In DNA, the CDR3 is TGTGCCAGCAGTCAGTACTACGGTCAGCCCCAGCATTTT.

The chain carries TRBV7-9 and TRBJ1-5, with 7 bases that match TRBD1. The CDR3 is made up of 14 amino acids. Trimming removed 2 bases from V and 2 bases from J; junction bases left unmatched: 0. Germline V lookup: CDR1 SEHNR, CDR2 FQNEAQ (reference sequence). The CDR3, as DNA: TGTGCCAGCAGCTTACAGGGGGGCAATCAGCCCCAGCATTTT. Protein sequence: CASSLQGGNQPQHF.

CDR3: CASTGPGGSNQPQHF. The CDR3 nucleotides read TGTGCCAGCACCGGTCCAGGGGGGTCCAATCAGCCCCAGCATTTT. The chain combines TRBV2 with TRBJ1-5; 7 nucleotides match TRBD1. Germline loops: CDR1 SNHLY, CDR2 FYNNEI. Germline trimming cut 7 bases from V and 3 bases from J; bases unmatched to any gene: 9. CDR3 length: 15 amino acids.

V gene TRBV6-5 combines with J gene TRBJ1-2, with a tentative D call TRBD1 (6 bases). The CDR3 extends over 13 amino acids. Trimming took off 2 bases at V and 7 bases at J, with 11 bases between the two ends. Germline CDR1 MNHEY, CDR2 SVGAGI. The CDR3 bases are TGTGCCAGCAGTTACCCAGGGGTGGGTGGCTACACCTTC. It codes for CASSYPGVGGYTF.

V and J are TRBV5-5 and TRBJ1-2; TRBD1 might be the D (5 bases). Germline lookup yields CDR1 SGHKS and CDR2 YYEKEE (reference sequence). Trimming stripped 6 bases from V and 0 bases from J, with 18 bases between. The length of the CDR3 is 16 residues. The CDR3 spells CASIRGAPIANYGYTF. The CDR3 region has the DNA TGTGCCAGCATCCGAGGGGCCCCAATAGCTAACTATGGCTACACCTTC.

The rearrangement uses TRBV4-2 and TRBJ1-3; D is ambiguous. This CDR3 is 13 amino acids long. V lost 3 bases, J lost 2 bases, and 5 bases lay in between. Germline loops: CDR1 LGHNA, CDR2 YNFKEQ. CDR3 in DNA: TGTGCCAGCAGCCACCCTACTGGAAACACCATATATTTT. This encodes CASSHPTGNTIYF.

CDR3 nucleotide sequence: TGTGCCAGCAGCCAACAGGGGAGTGATGAGCAGTTCTTC. This encodes CASSQQGSDEQFF. This chain connects TRBV5-4 to TRBJ2-1; 7 bases are shared with TRBD1. V gave up 4 bases and J gave up 8 bases; unmatched junction bases: 6. The CDR3 is 13 amino acids. The germline gives CDR1 SGHNT, CDR2 YYREEE (reference sequence). Full variable domain (missing parts from reference TRBV5-4 and TRBJ2-1): ETGVTQSPTHLIKTRGQQVTLRCSSQSGHNTVSWYQQALGQGPQFIFQYYREEENGRGNFPPRFSGLQFPNYSSELNVNALELDDSALYLCASSQQGSDEQFFGPGTRLTVL.

The chain couples TRBV7-2 to TRBJ1-4; TRBD1 matches 8 bases. The CDR3 has 13 amino acids. CDR1 SGHTA and CDR2 FQGNSA come from the germline V gene. V shed 3 bases and J 7 bases; nucleotides not matched to a gene: 1. The CDR3 sequence is CASSLDRAEKLFF. CDR3 sequence (DNA): TGTGCCAGCAGCTTGGACAGGGCTGAAAAACTGTTTTTT.

The chain has TRBV6-5 and TRBJ2-3; a weak D match, TRBD1 (6 bases). V was clipped by 6 bases and J by 0 bases, with 10 bases between them. Germline CDR1 MNHEY, CDR2 SVGAGI. The CDR3 is 14 residues long. This CDR3 reads CASRIRGSTDTQYF. CDR3 bases: TGTGCCAGCAGGATCAGGGGAAGCACAGATACGCAGTATTTT.